Listed below are T cell receptor beta chains from one sample, sequenced in a study of blood T cell repertoires in COVID-19. Produced via immunoSEQ multiplex PCR; TCRdb's table is partial and in-frame only. This sample has 200,000 to 250,000 clones, with around 86% found just once. Sequencing was performed on peripheral blood. Source of these receptors: an older woman with COVID-19, enrolled during active disease. Both conserved end residues are part of each CDR3. The D gene is left open where the match is weak. Size is stated for part of the rows, as once, few or many counts, or as a class when the clone is expanded.

V	D	size	J	CDR3	DNA
TRBV18	TRBD1	NA	TRBJ1-2	CASSPADRANGYTF	TGTGCCAGCTCACCTGCTGACAGGGCTAATGGCTACACCTTC
TRBV5-4	TRBD1	NA	TRBJ1-1	CASSLSPWTGAEAFF	TGTGCCAGCAGCTTGTCTCCGTGGACAGGGGCTGAAGCTTTCTTT
TRBV5-5	NA	NA	TRBJ2-1	CASGRSYNEQFF	TGTGCCAGCGGGCGAAGCTACAATGAGCAGTTCTTC
TRBV6-5	NA	few	TRBJ2-5	CASRSESQETQYF	TGTGCCAGCCGGTCGGAGTCGCAAGAGACCCAGTACTTC
TRBV7-9	NA	NA	TRBJ1-1	CASSLQGGTEAFF	TGTGCCAGCAGCCTCCAGGGCGGCACTGAAGCTTTCTTT
TRBV28	NA	once	TRBJ2-7	CASSTVSGHNGGPYEQYF	TGTGCCAGCAGTACTGTATCGGGACACAATGGGGGTCCCTACGAGCAGTACTTC
TRBV5-1	NA	NA	TRBJ2-1	CASSLAGGATSEQFF	TGCGCCAGCAGCTTGGCTGGCGGGGCGACATCTGAGCAGTTCTTC
TRBV21-1	NA	NA	TRBJ1-6	CASIPRTGPGSPLHF	TGTGCCAGCATCCCCAGAACAGGGCCCGGGTCACCCCTCCACTTT
TRBV5-6	TRBD1	NA	TRBJ2-7	CASSLTGTGGEQYF	TGTGCCAGCAGCTTGACCGGGACAGGGGGCGAGCAGTACTTC
TRBV7-9	TRBD2	NA	TRBJ2-5	CASSLSSGSSETQYF	TGTGCCAGCAGCTTGTCAAGCGGGAGTTCTGAGACCCAGTACTTC
TRBV7-2	NA	NA	TRBJ2-1	CASSLVYSDNEQFF	TGTGCCAGCAGCTTAGTATATAGTGACAATGAGCAGTTCTTC
TRBV6-2/TRBV6-3	NA	NA	TRBJ1-4	CASSYAGVGEKLFF	TGTGCCAGCAGTTACGCAGGGGTAGGCGAAAAACTGTTTTTT
TRBV28	NA	few	TRBJ2-3	CASSLEGGIIPYTQYF	TGTGCCAGCAGTTTGGAAGGCGGGATCATTCCCTATACGCAGTATTTT
TRBV6-5	NA	NA	TRBJ2-1	CASSSAPLVGEQFF	TGTGCCAGCAGTTCCGCCCCCCTAGTCGGTGAGCAGTTCTTC
TRBV27	NA	NA	TRBJ2-2	CASSLRGSGELFF	TGTGCCAGCAGTTTAAGAGGGTCCGGGGAGCTGTTTTTT
TRBV28	TRBD1	once	TRBJ1-2	CASRGQGHLIGYTF	TGTGCCAGCAGGGGACAGGGACATCTCATCGGCTACACCTTC
TRBV6-2/TRBV6-3	TRBD1	NA	TRBJ2-5	CASSRWGQSDGTQYF	TGTGCCAGCAGCCGCTGGGGACAGTCCGACGGGACCCAGTACTTC
TRBV5-1	TRBD2	NA	TRBJ2-3	CASSLVSGGSTDTQYF	TGCGCCAGCAGCTTGGTTAGCGGGGGCAGCACAGATACGCAGTATTTT